This T cell receptor beta chain was documented in a study of blood T cell repertoires in COVID-19. The V segment lost 6 bases and the J segment 4 bases; nucleotides outside the gene matches: 8. This CDR3 has 15 amino acids. Looked up from germline, CDR1 is MNHEY and CDR2 is SVGAGI. Under the authors' procedure: Estimation of nucleated cell counts relied on the amplification of reference gene primers. The table came from immunoSEQ multiplex PCR; TCRdb's copy has only in-frame clones and leaves some out. That table furnishes V, J and clone size, whereas the DNA furnished D and trimming. The sample lists some 160,000 clones; over 75% were seen once.

This TCR was sampled from a man between 65 and 85 years old with active or convalescent COVID-19. The chain has TRBV6-5 and TRBJ1-5, with 8 bases fitting TRBD1. Sequencing was done on a sample of peripheral blood. For the CDR3, the DNA is TGTGCCAGCAGGGACACAGGGGGGCGAAATCAGCCCCAGCATTTT. Translated: CASRDTGGRNQPQHF.